The following is a T cell receptor (beta chain) sequence with its context. This sample is drawn from a study of blood T cell repertoires in COVID-19. The protocol was immunoSEQ multiplex PCR, while the TCRdb copy is restricted to in-frame clones and leaves out a portion. The repertoire includes hundreds of thousands of clones, around 87% of them detected once, and around 1% sits in the top ten. Germline V gene lookup returns CDR1 LNHDA and CDR2 SQIVND (reference sequence). V shed 7 bases, J shed 4 bases, and the junction held 12 bases outside the gene matches. This CDR3 contains 15 residues. Ages ranged from about 18 to 89 years, with residence in around 24 US areas.

What was sequenced was PBMCs or T cells enriched from blood (not recorded which). The V gene is TRBV19, the J gene TRBJ1-2; 7 positions agree with TRBD1. The clonotype was recovered from a man in his late teens or twenties who had recovered from COVID-19. The CDR3, as DNA: TGTGCCAGTACCGATGAGGGCCGACAGGGCTATGGCTACACCTTC. Amino acids: CASTDEGRQGYGYTF.